A single sample gave rise to the 11 T cell receptor beta chains below, sequenced in a study of blood T cells in healthy people across ages. Through a sample-barcoded 5' primer and a J-beta primer mix, a second PCR was run for roughly 6 to 11 cycles. MiXCR, run by TCRdb on the 5' RACE reads, gives a single entry per CDR3 protein. This repertoire shows 850,000 or so distinct CDR3 sequences, more than 25% found once; its top ten account for 15% to 20%. Sequenced material: blood. The origin of the receptors is an elderly woman in good health.

V usage is TRBV6-1 and J usage is TRBJ1-1; unclear D gene. The V end lost 7 bases, the J end lost 3 bases, and 15 bases lay between the germline ends. CDR1 is MNHNS, CDR2 SASEGT, per germline. The CDR3 runs to 14 residues. CDR3 loop: CASIGGLRDTEAFF. CDR3 DNA: TGTGCCAGCATAGGAGGGCTGAGGGACACTGAAGCTTTCTTT.

This clonotype was recorded many times. The V and J genes are TRBV19 and TRBJ2-1, with D possibly being TRBD1 (6 bases). V was pared by 4 bases and J by 6 bases, with 16 bases between. Per the germline V gene, CDR1 is LNHDA and CDR2 is SQIVND (reference sequence). The CDR3 is 15 residues long. CDR3 coding DNA: TGTGCCAGTAGTACCCCCGGGACAACGGTCAATGAGCAGTTCTTC. Amino acid sequence: CASSTPGTTVNEQFF.

CDR3 residues: CASTGRPSQPQHF. Written as DNA, the CDR3 is TGTGCCAGCACGGGACGTCCCAGTCAGCCCCAGCATTTT. V gene TRBV12-3 or TRBV12-4 combines with J gene TRBJ1-5; weak D call: TRBD1 (5 bases). The germline V and J ends were trimmed by 7 bases and 6 bases, with 13 bases remaining between them. The length of the CDR3 is 13 residues.

This clonotype has just a few counts. A single base separates this from a much larger clone, so it may be a read error. The genes are TRBV11-2 and TRBJ2-7, with D perhaps TRBD2 (6 bases). From germline, CDR1 is SGHAT and CDR2 FQNNGV. The CDR3 runs 14 residues. Trimming left V 0 bases short and J 9 bases short, with 15 bases between. The CDR3 region has the DNA TGTGCCAGCAGCTTAGAGGGAGGCCGGCTCGGGCAGTACTTC. It encodes CASSLEGGRLGQYF.

This clonotype showed up just a few times. The chain combines TRBV6-2 or TRBV6-3 with TRBJ2-5; 13 nucleotides agree with TRBD2. V shed 2 bases and J 1 base; nucleotides not matched to a gene: 10. Germline assignment: CDR1 MNHEY and CDR2 SVGEGT. The CDR3 loop spans 19 amino acids. CDR3 in DNA: TGTGCCAGCAGTTACAGGAGAACCGGGACTAGCGGGGCCCAAGAGACCCAGTACTTC. Amino acid sequence: CASSYRRTGTSGAQETQYF.

This clonotype came up a few times. CDR3 residues: CASSPGQGGVGQYF. The CDR3 coding sequence is TGTGCCAGCTCACCGGGACAGGGTGGAGTAGGGCAGTATTTT. This chain links TRBV18 with TRBJ2-3, with 9 bases lining up with TRBD1. This CDR3 has 14 amino acids. The germline gives CDR1 KGHSH, CDR2 LQKENI. Trimming cost V 3 bases and J 11 bases; bases outside gene matches: 9.

This clonotype was detected ten times or more. The chain joins TRBV7-9 to TRBJ1-1; D is perhaps TRBD1 (5 bases). The V end lost 2 bases, the J end lost 7 bases, and 11 bases lay between the germline ends. This CDR3 region has 13 residues. Germline lookup yields CDR1 SEHNR and CDR2 FQNEAQ (reference sequence). DNA for the CDR3: TGTGCCAGCAGCTTACGGTTGGGACTTGAAGCTTTCTTT. Residues: CASSLRLGLEAFF.

This clonotype was seen repeatedly, ten times or more. This chain uses TRBV20-1 with TRBJ1-2; 9 positions agree with TRBD1. V trimming: 0 bases; J trimming: 7 bases; junction bases outside the gene matches: 12. The germline CDR1 and CDR2 sequences are DFQATT and SNEGSKA (reference sequence). There are 16 residues in the CDR3. The CDR3 protein is CSARDFLQGANFGYTF. For the CDR3, the DNA is TGCAGTGCTAGAGATTTTTTACAGGGGGCGAATTTTGGCTACACCTTC.

This clonotype appeared many times. The rearrangement joins TRBV7-9 to TRBJ2-1; 13 nucleotides agree with TRBD2. Per germline, CDR1 SEHNR and CDR2 FQNEAQ (reference sequence). V was clipped by 5 bases and J by 1 base; unmatched bases: 8. The CDR3 runs to 18 residues. CDR3 region: CASSETSGGTFSYNEQFF. The CDR3 nucleotides read TGTGCCAGCAGCGAGACTAGCGGGGGGACTTTTTCCTACAATGAGCAGTTCTTC. The whole variable domain, filled in from reference TRBV7-9 and TRBJ2-1, reads DTGVSQNPRHKITKRGQNVTFRCDPISEHNRLYWYRQTLGQGPEFLTYFQNEAQLEKSRLLSDRFSAERPKGSFSTLEIQRTEQGDSAMYLCASSETSGGTFSYNEQFFGPGTRLTVL.

Only a few counts were recorded for this clonotype. The chain links TRBV6-6 to TRBJ1-1; D is unclear. The CDR3 extends over 13 amino acids. The germline CDR1 and CDR2 sequences are MNHNY and SVGAGI (reference sequence). Trimming shortened V by 4 bases and J by 1 base, and 7 bases separated the two germline ends. CDR3 coding DNA: TGTGCCAGCAGTTCCCGGAAGAACACTGAAGCTTTCTTT. Translation gives CASSSRKNTEAFF.

This clonotype came up a few times. This clone may be a read error of a much larger clone one base away. The rearrangement joins TRBV7-2 to TRBJ2-5; 10 positions match TRBD1. J gave up 11 bases and V 0 bases, and 3 bases lay outside the gene matches. Germline V CDR1 and CDR2: SGHTA, FQGNSA. The CDR3 contains 13 residues. The CDR3 DNA is TGTGCCAGCAGCTTAGCGGGGACAGGGGTGCAGTACTTC. It translates to CASSLAGTGVQYF.